The present TCR beta chain was sequenced within a study of T cells in Graves' hyperthyroidism and ophthalmopathy. Findings and caveats of the study: Clonotypes that were expanded in thyroid above 0.001 mostly appeared in blood too.

This clonotype was detected ten times or more. Its target is not known. Using RNA transcripts as the source, TCR beta CDR3 regions were amplified. Carried out on the TCR CDR3, a first-round RT-PCR used the HTBI primer set. TCRdb recomputed calls from the multiplex PCR reads with MiXCR, one row per CDR3 protein. The repertoire has under 650,000 distinct CDR3 sequences, around 15% of them found once; the top ten carry 3.5% to 4%. When ophthalmopathy did not progress within 18 months, Graves' hyperthyroidism was considered stable. The CDR3 length is 12 residues. CDR1 MNHEY and CDR2 SVGAGI come from the germline V gene. Trimming stripped 2 bases from V and 4 bases from J, with 2 bases between.

This rearrangement joins TRBV6-5 to TRBJ2-2, with D unclear. The sequenced sample was blood. The source is a woman aged 25 to 39 with Graves' hyperthyroidism. CDR3 coding DNA: TGTGCCAGCAGTTACCGCACCGGGGAGCTGTTTTTT. Its protein product is CASSYRTGELFF.